The 17 T cell receptor beta chains given below trace back to one sample, sequenced in a study of metastatic and nonmetastatic thyroid tumors. TCRdb re-analyzed the PCR reads through MiXCR. The sample contains about 52,000 clones, around a sixth of which appear only once. Treatment of any kind had been given to no patient before thyroid surgery. The specimen was blood. These receptor sequences come from a female donor with papillary thyroid cancer or a benign thyroid nodule (not recorded which). Some clones in this sample may be carry-over from other donors' samples.

Ten or more counts support this clone. At one of its ends the junction is not consistent with the germline gene, which may arise from a read error. The chain couples TRBV7-7 to TRBJ2-5; 10 nucleotides line up with TRBD2. Germline CDR1 reads SSHAT; CDR2 reads FNYEAQ (reference sequence). This CDR3 has 16 residues. CDR3 region: CASSFRLAGVNETQYF. In DNA form, the CDR3 reads TGTGCTAGCAGCTTTAGGCTAGCGGGAGTCAACGAGACCCAGTACTTC.

DNA for the CDR3: TGTGCCTGGCCCCGCCCGGGCACACTGGGGCGGCAGCCCCAGCATTTT. Protein sequence: CAWPRPGTLGRQPQHF. The gene calls are TRBV30 and TRBJ1-5, with D possibly matching TRBD1 (5 bases). Trimming removed 5 bases at V and 7 bases at J, with 24 bases between. This CDR3 is 16 amino acids long. Germline loops: CDR1 GTSNPN, CDR2 SVGIG (reference sequence).

This clone was seen many times. V and J are TRBV7-9 and TRBJ1-2, with D hard to call. This CDR3 region has 12 residues. CDR1 is SEHNR and CDR2 is FQNEAQ in the germline V gene (reference sequence). V shed 8 bases and J shed 11 bases, with 18 bases lying between them. The CDR3 DNA reads as TGTGCCAGCTCATTAGAAGGGAGGGTATACACCTTC. As protein: CASSLEGRVYTF.

The chain is built from TRBV5-1 and TRBJ2-7, with TRBD2 matching 12 bases. Germline V CDR1 and CDR2: SGHRS, YFSETQ. V dropped 4 bases and J dropped 2; count of bases not matched to a gene: 4. The CDR3 is 15 amino acids. The chain's CDR3 is CASSVRTSGTYEQYF. Written as DNA, the CDR3 is TGCGCCAGCAGCGTTCGGACTAGCGGGACCTACGAGCAGTACTTC. The entire variable domain, with the rest obtained from reference TRBV5-1 and TRBJ2-7, is as follows: KAGVTQTPRYLIKTRGQQVTLSCSPISGHRSVSWYQQTPGQGLQFLFEYFSETQRNKGNFPGRFSGRQFSNSRSEMNVSTLELGDSALYLCASSVRTSGTYEQYFGPGTRLTVT.

The V and J genes are TRBV2 and TRBJ1-2; tentative D call: TRBD1 (6 bases). Per the germline V gene, CDR1 is SNHLY and CDR2 is FYNNEI. The CDR3 is 14 residues long. The germline V and J ends were trimmed by 6 bases and 4 bases, with 15 bases remaining between them. CDR3: CASSHHTGLYGYTF. As DNA, the CDR3 is TGTGCCAGCAGCCACCATACAGGGCTCTATGGCTACACCTTC.

This clone was recorded many times. This chain connects TRBV7-2 to TRBJ2-1; TRBD2 matches at 10 bases. The V segment lost 6 bases and the J segment 10 bases; nucleotides outside the gene matches: 18. Germline V CDR1 and CDR2: SGHTA, FQGNSA. The CDR3 extends over 17 amino acids. The CDR3 reads CASRPGSGRASGHEQFF. The CDR3 nucleotides read TGTGCCAGCAGACCTGGAAGCGGGAGGGCCAGTGGGCACGAGCAGTTCTTC.

On this clone: A much larger clone lies a single base off, so this may be a read error. The CDR3 reads CAISRWMGTSTDTQYF. The CDR3, as DNA: TGTGCCATCAGCCGTTGGATGGGGACCAGTACAGATACGCAGTATTTT. The V and J genes are TRBV3-1 and TRBJ2-3, with D perhaps assigned TRBD1 or TRBD2 (5 bases each). Germline V gives CDR1 LGHDT, CDR2 YNNKEL (reference sequence). The CDR3 extends over 16 amino acids.

For this clone: A much larger clone lies a single base off, so this may be a read error. The identical CDR3 is also encoded by other nucleotide sequences in the sample. The chain carries TRBV9 and TRBJ1-1; no clear D gene. Deletions cut 3 bases from V and 10 bases from J, with 19 bases between. The CDR3 has 14 residues. Germline V gene sequence: CDR1 SGDLS, CDR2 YYNGEE. This CDR3 is CASSAGGGAGGAFF. The CDR3 region has the DNA TGTGCCAGCAGCGCAGGCGGTGGCGCAGGAGGAGCTTTCTTT.

This clone showed up many times. CDR3: CASSKSRRGNSWAVPAYEQYF. Written as DNA, the CDR3 is TGTGCCAGCAGTAAAAGCCGAAGGGGGAATTCCTGGGCGGTTCCCGCCTACGAGCAGTACTTC. The rearrangement uses TRBV2 and TRBJ2-7; D perhaps matches TRBD1 (6 bases). The CDR3 has 21 residues. V dropped 5 bases and J dropped 2 bases, with 34 bases sitting between them. Germline assignment: CDR1 SNHLY and CDR2 FYNNEI.

There are many counts of this clone. This chain links TRBV7-2 with TRBJ2-3, with 7 bases lining up with TRBD2. This CDR3 has 14 amino acids. V was pared by 5 bases and J by 4 bases, with 6 bases of the junction left unmatched. Germline lookup yields CDR1 SGHTA and CDR2 FQGNSA. CDR3 region: CASSTGLVPDTQYF. In DNA, the CDR3 is TGTGCCAGCAGCACAGGACTAGTACCAGATACGCAGTATTTT.

About this clone itself: Since a much larger clone is just one base distant, this may be a read error. The rearrangement uses TRBV2 and TRBJ2-1, with D hard to call. The germline V and J ends were trimmed by 10 bases and 5 bases, with 9 bases remaining between them. The germline gives CDR1 SNHLY, CDR2 FYNNEI. There are 11 residues in the CDR3. CDR3 in amino acids: CANDMNNEQFF. The CDR3 DNA is TGTGCCAATGACATGAACAATGAGCAGTTCTTC.

The table lists this clone with many counts. The gene calls are TRBV10-2 and TRBJ2-3; D is possibly TRBD1 (5 bases). Per germline, CDR1 WSHSY and CDR2 SAAADI. This CDR3 contains 14 residues. V lost 7 bases, J lost 4 bases, and 15 bases lay in between. The CDR3 DNA reads TGCGCCAGCAAAGAGCAGGGTACCGCAGATACGCAGTATTTT. Translated, it gives CASKEQGTADTQYF.

The table lists this clone with many counts. The rearrangement uses TRBV7-9 and TRBJ1-5; the D gene is possibly TRBD1 (5 bases). The CDR3 runs 13 residues. Germline CDR1 reads SEHNR; CDR2 reads FQNEAQ (reference sequence). The V end lost 5 bases, the J end lost 6 bases, and 11 bases lay between the germline ends. CDR3 protein: CASSRDGVQPQHF. The CDR3 DNA reads TGTGCCAGCAGCCGGGACGGGGTTCAGCCCCAGCATTTT.

This clone showed up many times. The CDR3 here is CAWSRGSLYEQYF. CDR3 nucleotides: TGTGCCTGGAGTCGCGGGAGCCTCTACGAGCAGTACTTC. The chain combines TRBV30 with TRBJ2-7; 7 bases are shared with TRBD2. There are 13 residues in the CDR3. The V gene end was trimmed by 2 bases and the J gene end by 3 bases; junction bases not matched to a gene: 4. CDR1 GTSNPN and CDR2 SVGIG come from the germline V gene (reference sequence).

Comment on this clone: A much larger clone lies a single base off, so this may be a read error. The chain joins TRBV14 to TRBJ2-5, with 7 bases that match TRBD1. The CDR3 consists of 13 residues. Trimming took 7 bases from V and 2 from J; bases not matched to a gene: 4. Germline-derived CDR1 and CDR2 are SGHDN and FVKESK. Here the CDR3 DNA reads TGTGCCAGCATCCAGGGGGTGCAAGAGACCCAGTACTTC. This encodes CASIQGVQETQYF. The full variable domain, with the rest looked up from reference TRBV14 and TRBJ2-5, is EAGVTQFPSHSVIEKGQTVTLRCDPISGHDNLYWYRRVMGKEIKFLLHFVKESKQDESGMPNNRFLAERTGGTYSTLKVQPAELEDSGVYFCASIQGVQETQYFGPGTRLLVL.

This clone was seen only a few times. Being one base from a much bigger clone, this may be a read error. Other DNA sequences in the same sample also yield this CDR3. The chain recombines TRBV6-1 with TRBJ2-3; 7 nucleotides align to TRBD1. Looked up from germline, CDR1 is MNHNS and CDR2 is SASEGT. The CDR3 loop spans 14 amino acids. Germline trimming cut 8 bases from V and 6 bases from J; bases unmatched to any gene: 11. Here the CDR3 reads CASQTGQAADTQYF. CDR3 in DNA: TGTGCCAGCCAAACAGGACAGGCGGCGGATACGCAGTATTTT.

In this sample, this clone turned up many times. This chain joins TRBV14 and TRBJ1-2, with D tentatively TRBD1 (5 bases). Germline loops: CDR1 SGHDN, CDR2 FVKESK. The CDR3 spans 14 residues. Trimming cost V 1 base and J 3 bases, with 9 bases left between them. CDR3 DNA: TGTGCCAGCAGCCAAGTGGGGGGATACTATGGCTACACCTTC. Encoded protein: CASSQVGGYYGYTF.